Described below is a single TCR beta chain sequence and its context. Its cognate antigen is unknown. TCRdb re-analyzed the 5' RACE reads; it lists each CDR3 protein once, without DNA. This sample lists about 160,000 distinct CDR3 sequences; its ten largest clones have approximately 18%. These data come from a study of T cells expressing NK-cell markers. Study-wide background: Sorted CD3+CD56+NKG2C+, CD3+CD56+NKG2C- and CD3+CD56-NKG2C+ T cells provided the TCR beta repertoires. Study conclusions and caveats: Of the CD8+ T cells in about 6 donors, roughly 1.0-7.5% belonged to dominant NKG2C+ clonotypes.

The CDR3 is 14 residues long. Germline V gives CDR1 ENHRY, CDR2 SYGVKD. The source of this sequence is a woman between 18 and 70 years old in good health. This chain uses TRBV10-3 with TRBJ1-1; TCRdb's D call of TRBD1 is untestable without DNA. The sequencing input was blood T cells: a sorted CD56 or NKG2C T cell subset, CD4+ or CD8+ T cells, or bulk PBMC T cells (not recorded which). The CDR3 sequence is CAISVDSLNTEAFF.